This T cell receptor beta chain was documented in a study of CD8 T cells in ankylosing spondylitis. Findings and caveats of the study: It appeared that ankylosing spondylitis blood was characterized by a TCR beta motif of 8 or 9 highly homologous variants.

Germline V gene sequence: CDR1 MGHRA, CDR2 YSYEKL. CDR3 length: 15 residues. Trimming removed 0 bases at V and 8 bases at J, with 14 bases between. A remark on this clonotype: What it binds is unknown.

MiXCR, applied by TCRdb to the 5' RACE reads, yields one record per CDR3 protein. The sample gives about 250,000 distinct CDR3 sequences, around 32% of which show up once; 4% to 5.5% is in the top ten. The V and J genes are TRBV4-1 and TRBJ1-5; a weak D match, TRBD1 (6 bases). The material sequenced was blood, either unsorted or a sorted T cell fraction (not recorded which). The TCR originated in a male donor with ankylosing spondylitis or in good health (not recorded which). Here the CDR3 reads CASSQEGGAPKPQHF. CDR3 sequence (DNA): TGCGCCAGCAGCCAAGAGGGGGGGGCCCCTAAGCCCCAGCATTTT.